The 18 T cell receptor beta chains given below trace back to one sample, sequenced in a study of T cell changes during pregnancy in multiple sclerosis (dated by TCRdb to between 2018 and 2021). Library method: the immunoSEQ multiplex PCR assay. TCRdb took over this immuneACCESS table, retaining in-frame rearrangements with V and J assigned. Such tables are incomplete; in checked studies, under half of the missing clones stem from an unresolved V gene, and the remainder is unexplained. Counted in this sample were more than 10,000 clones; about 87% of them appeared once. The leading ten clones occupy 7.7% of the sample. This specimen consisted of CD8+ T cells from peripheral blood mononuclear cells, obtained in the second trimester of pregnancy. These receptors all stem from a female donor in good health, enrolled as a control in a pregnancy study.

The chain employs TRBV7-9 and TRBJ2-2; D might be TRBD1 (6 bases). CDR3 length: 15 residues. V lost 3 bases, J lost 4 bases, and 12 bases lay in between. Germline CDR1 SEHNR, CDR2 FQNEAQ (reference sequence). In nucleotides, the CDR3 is TGTGCCAGCAGCTTTTCAGGGGCCAGCACCGGGGAGCTGTTTTTT. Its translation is CASSFSGASTGELFF.

CDR3 residues: CACLGGAYEQYF. CDR3 nucleotides: TGTGCCTGTCTTGGCGGGGCATACGAGCAGTACTTC. The rearrangement uses TRBV6-1 and TRBJ2-7, with a weak D call TRBD2 (6 bases). The germline CDR1 and CDR2 sequences are MNHNS and SASEGT. Trimming took off 11 bases at V and 4 bases at J, with 15 bases between the two ends. The CDR3 spans 12 residues.

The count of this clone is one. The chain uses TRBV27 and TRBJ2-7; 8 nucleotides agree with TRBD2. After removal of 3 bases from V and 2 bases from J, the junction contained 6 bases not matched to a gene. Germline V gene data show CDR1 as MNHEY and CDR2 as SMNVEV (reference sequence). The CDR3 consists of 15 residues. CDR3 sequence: CASSFRGGRPYEQYF. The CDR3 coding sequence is TGTGCCAGCAGTTTTCGGGGGGGCCGGCCCTACGAGCAGTACTTC.

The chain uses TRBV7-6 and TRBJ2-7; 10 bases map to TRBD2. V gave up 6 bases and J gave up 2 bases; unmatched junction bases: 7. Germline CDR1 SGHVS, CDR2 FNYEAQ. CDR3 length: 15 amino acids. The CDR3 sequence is CASRQISGRAYEQYF. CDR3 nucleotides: TGTGCCAGCAGACAGATAAGCGGGAGGGCCTACGAGCAGTACTTC.

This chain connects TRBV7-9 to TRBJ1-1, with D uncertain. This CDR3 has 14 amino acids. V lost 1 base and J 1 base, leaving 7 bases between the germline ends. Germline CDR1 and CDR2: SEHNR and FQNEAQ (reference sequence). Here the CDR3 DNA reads TGTGCCAGCAGCTTAGTGGCTAGGAACACTGAAGCTTTCTTT. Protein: CASSLVARNTEAFF.

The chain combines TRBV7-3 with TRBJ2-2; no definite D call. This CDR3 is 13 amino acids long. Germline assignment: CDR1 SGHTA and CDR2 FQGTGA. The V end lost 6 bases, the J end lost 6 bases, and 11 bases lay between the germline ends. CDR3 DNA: TGTGCCAGCAGGGCCGGCGGTCCCGGGGAGCTGTTTTTT. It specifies CASRAGGPGELFF.

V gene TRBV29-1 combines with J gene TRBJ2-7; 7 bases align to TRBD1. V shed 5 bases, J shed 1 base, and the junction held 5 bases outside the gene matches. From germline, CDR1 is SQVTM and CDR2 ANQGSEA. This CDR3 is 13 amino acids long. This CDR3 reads CSVNHRGSYEQYF. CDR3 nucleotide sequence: TGCAGCGTTAATCACAGGGGTTCCTACGAGCAGTACTTC.

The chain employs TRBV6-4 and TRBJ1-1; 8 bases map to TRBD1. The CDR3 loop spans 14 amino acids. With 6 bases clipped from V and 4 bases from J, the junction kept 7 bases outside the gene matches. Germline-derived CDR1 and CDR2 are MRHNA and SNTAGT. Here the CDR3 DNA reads TGTGCCAGCAGCGAACAGGGGGAGGGCACTGAAGCTTTCTTT. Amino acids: CASSEQGEGTEAFF.

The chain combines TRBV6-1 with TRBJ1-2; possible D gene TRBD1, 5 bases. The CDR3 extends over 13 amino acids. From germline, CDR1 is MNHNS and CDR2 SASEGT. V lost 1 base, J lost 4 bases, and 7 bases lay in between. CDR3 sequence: CASSEGQSYGYTF. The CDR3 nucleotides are TGTGCCAGCAGTGAAGGACAGAGCTATGGCTACACCTTC.

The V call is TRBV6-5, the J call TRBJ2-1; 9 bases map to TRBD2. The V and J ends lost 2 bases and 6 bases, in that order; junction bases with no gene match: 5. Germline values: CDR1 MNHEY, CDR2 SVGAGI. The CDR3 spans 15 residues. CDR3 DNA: TGTGCCAGCAGTTACATGCTAGCGGGAATCAATGAGCAGTTCTTC. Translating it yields CASSYMLAGINEQFF.

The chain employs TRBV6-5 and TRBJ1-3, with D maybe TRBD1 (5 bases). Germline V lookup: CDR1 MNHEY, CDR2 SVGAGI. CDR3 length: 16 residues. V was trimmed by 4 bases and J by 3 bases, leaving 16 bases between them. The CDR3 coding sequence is TGTGCCAGCAGTTTTGGCAGGGCTTATGATGGAAACACCATATATTTT. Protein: CASSFGRAYDGNTIYF.

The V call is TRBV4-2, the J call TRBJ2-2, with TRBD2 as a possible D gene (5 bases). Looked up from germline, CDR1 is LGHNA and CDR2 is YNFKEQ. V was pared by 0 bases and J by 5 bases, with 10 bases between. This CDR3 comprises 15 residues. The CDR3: CASSQEAGGTGELFF. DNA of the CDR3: TGTGCCAGCAGCCAAGAAGCAGGCGGGACCGGGGAGCTGTTTTTT.

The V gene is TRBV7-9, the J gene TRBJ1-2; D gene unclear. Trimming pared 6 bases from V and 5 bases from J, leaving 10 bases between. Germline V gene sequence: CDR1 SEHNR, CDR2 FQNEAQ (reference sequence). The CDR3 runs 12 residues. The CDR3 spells CASRPTGYGYTF. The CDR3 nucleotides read TGTGCCAGCAGACCCACGGGGTATGGCTACACCTTC.

The CDR3 spells CASNNINSPLHF. CDR3 in DNA: TGTGCCAGCAATAACATCAATTCACCCCTCCACTTT. The chain has TRBV6-1 and TRBJ1-6; no clear D gene. This CDR3 is built from 12 residues. Trimming left V 7 bases short and J 7 bases short, with 8 bases between. Germline values: CDR1 MNHNS, CDR2 SASEGT.

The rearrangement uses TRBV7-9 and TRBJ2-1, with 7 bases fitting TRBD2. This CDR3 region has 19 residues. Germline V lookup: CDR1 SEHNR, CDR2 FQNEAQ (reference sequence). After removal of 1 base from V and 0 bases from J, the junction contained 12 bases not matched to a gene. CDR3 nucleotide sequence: TGTGCCAGCAGCTTAGGCCCTAGCGGAATGCTTAGCTCCTACAATGAGCAGTTCTTC. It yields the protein CASSLGPSGMLSSYNEQFF.

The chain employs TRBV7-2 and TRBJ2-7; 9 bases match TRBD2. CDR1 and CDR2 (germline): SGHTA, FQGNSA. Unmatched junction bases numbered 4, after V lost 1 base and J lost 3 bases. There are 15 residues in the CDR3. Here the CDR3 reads CASSLVAGGYYEQYF. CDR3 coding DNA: TGTGCCAGCAGCTTAGTTGCGGGAGGGTACTACGAGCAGTACTTC.

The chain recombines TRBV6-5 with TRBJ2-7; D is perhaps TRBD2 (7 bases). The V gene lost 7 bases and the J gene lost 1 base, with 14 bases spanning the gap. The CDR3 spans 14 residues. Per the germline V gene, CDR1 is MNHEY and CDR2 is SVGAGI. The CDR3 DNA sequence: TGTGCCAGCACTCAAGGGGGGGATTCCTACGAGCAGTACTTC. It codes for CASTQGGDSYEQYF.

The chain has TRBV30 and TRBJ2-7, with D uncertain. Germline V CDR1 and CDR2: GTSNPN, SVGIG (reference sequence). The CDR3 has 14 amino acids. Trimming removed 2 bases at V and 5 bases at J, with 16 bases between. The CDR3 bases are TGTGCCTGGAGTTCCCTAGGCGGAGCCAACGAGCAGTACTTC. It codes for CAWSSLGGANEQYF.